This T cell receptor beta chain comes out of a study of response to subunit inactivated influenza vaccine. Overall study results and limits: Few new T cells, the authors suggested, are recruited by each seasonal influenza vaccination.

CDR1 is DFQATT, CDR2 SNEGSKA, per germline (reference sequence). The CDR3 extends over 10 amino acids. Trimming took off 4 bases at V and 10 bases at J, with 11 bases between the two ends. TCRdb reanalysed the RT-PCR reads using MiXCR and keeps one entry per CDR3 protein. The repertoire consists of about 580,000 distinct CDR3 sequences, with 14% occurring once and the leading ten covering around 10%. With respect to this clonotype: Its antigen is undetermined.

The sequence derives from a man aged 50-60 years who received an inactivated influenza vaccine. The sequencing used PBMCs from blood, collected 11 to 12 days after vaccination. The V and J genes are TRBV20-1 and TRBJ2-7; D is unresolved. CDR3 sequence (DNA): TGCAGTGCTAATAGACGTACTCAGTACTTC. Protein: CSANRRTQYF.